This T cell receptor (beta chain) appears in the sequencing data of a study of blood T cell repertoires in COVID-19. Method: immunoSEQ multiplex PCR; TCRdb's copy keeps in-frame clones and lacks some. The sample holds approximately 170,000 clones, 70% to 85% seen once. Sequenced input: PBMCs or T cells enriched from blood (not recorded which). This receptor was obtained from a woman aged 70-85 years in a cohort exposed to, infected with or recovered from COVID-19 (not recorded which).

CDR3 sequence reads: CASSLQGAGGNQPQHF. CDR3 DNA sequence: TGTGCCAGCAGCTTACAGGGGGCCGGGGGTAATCAGCCCCAGCATTTT. This chain joins TRBV7-8 and TRBJ1-5; TRBD1 agrees at 8 bases. After removal of 2 bases from V and 4 bases from J, the junction contained 7 bases not matched to a gene. This CDR3 has 16 amino acids. CDR1 is SGHVS and CDR2 is FQNEAQ in the germline V gene.